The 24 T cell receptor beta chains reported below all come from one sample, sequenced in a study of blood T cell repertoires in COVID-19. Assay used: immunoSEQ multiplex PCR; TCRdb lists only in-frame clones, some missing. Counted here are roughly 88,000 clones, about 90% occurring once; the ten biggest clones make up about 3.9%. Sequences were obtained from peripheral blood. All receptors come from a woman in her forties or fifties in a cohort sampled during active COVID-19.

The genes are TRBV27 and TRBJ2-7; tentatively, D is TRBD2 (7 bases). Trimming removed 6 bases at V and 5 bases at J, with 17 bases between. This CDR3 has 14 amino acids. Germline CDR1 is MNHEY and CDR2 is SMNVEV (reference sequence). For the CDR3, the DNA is TGTGCCAGCAGCGGGGGGCAGGGTTTCCACGAGCAGTACTTC. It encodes CASSGGQGFHEQYF.

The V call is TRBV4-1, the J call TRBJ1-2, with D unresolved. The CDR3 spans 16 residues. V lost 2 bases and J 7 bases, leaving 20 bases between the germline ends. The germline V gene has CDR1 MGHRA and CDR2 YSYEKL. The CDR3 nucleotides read TGCGCCAGCAGCCAAAATCCTCGCCAACCAGGAAGTGGCTACACCTTC. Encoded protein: CASSQNPRQPGSGYTF.

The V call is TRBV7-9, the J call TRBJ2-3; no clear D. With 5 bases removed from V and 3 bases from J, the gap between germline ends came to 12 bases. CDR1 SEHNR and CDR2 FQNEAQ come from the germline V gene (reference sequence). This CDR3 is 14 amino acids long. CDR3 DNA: TGTGCCAGCAGCCCGTTTTCGGAGACAGATACGCAGTATTTT. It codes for CASSPFSETDTQYF.

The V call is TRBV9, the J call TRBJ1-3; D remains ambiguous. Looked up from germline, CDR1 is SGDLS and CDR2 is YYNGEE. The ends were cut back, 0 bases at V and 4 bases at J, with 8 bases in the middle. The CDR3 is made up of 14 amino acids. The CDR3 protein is CASSVGTEGNTIYF. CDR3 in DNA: TGTGCCAGCAGCGTAGGTACTGAGGGAAACACCATATATTTT.

The CDR3 nucleotides are TGTGCCACCAGTGTGAGGGGGCAAGGTGGCTACACCTTC. Its translation is CATSVRGQGGYTF. This chain links TRBV24-1 with TRBJ1-2, with 7 bases matching TRBD1. Germline assignment: CDR1 KGHDR and CDR2 SFDVKD. The CDR3 sequence is 13 residues long. Losses at the gene ends were 5 bases for V and 7 bases for J; bases not matched to a gene: 6.

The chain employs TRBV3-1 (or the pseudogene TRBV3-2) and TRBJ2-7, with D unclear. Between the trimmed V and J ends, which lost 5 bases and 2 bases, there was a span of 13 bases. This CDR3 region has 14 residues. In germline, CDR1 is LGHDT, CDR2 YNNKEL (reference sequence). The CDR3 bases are TGTGCCAGCAGCGCTCGGCATCGGGCCTACGAGCAGTACTTC. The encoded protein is CASSARHRAYEQYF.

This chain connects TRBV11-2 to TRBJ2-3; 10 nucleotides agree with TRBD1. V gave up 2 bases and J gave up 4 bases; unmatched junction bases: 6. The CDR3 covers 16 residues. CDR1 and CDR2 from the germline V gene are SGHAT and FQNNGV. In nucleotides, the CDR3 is TGTGCCAGCAGCTTAATGACAGGGGGCTTTCCAGATACGCAGTATTTT. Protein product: CASSLMTGGFPDTQYF.

DNA of the CDR3: TGCGCCAGCAGCCAAGGACAGAACAATCAGCCCCAGCATTTT. Its translation is CASSQGQNNQPQHF. J is TRBJ1-5 and V is TRBV4-1; D might be TRBD1 (5 bases). Per germline, CDR1 MGHRA and CDR2 YSYEKL. With 1 base removed from V and 3 bases from J, the gap between germline ends came to 7 bases. This CDR3 is 14 amino acids long.

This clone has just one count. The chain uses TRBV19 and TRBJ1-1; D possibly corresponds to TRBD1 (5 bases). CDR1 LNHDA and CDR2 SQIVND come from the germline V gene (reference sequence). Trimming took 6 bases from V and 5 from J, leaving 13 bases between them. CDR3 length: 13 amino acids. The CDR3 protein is CASRRGIWTEAFF. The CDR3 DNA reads TGTGCCAGTAGGCGGGGGATTTGGACTGAAGCTTTCTTT.

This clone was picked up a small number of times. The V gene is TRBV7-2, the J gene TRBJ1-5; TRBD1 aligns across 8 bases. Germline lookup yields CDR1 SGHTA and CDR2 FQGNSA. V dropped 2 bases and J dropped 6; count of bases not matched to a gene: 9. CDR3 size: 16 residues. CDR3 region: CASSLSAGGAGQPQHF. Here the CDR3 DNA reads TGTGCCAGCAGCTTATCCGCAGGGGGCGCGGGTCAGCCCCAGCATTTT.

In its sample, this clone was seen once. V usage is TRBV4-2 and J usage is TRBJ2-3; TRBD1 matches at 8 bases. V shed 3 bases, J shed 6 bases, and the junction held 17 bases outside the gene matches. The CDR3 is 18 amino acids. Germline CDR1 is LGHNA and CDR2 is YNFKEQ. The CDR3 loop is CASSHTPGQDLLADTQYF. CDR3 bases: TGTGCCAGCAGCCATACACCGGGACAGGACCTACTTGCGGATACGCAGTATTTT.

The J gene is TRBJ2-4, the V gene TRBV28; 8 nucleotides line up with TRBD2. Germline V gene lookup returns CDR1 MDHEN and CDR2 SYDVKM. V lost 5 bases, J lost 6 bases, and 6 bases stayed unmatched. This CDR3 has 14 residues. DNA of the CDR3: TGTGCCAGCAGTCCGAGACGGGGGGGAAACATTCAGTACTTC. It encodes CASSPRRGGNIQYF.

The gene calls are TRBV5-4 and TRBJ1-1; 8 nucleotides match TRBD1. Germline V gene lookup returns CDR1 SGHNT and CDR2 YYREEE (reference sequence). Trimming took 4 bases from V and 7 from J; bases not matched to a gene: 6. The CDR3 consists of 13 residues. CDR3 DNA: TGTGCCAGCAGCCCCAGCGGGACAGGTGAAGCTTTCTTT. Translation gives CASSPSGTGEAFF.

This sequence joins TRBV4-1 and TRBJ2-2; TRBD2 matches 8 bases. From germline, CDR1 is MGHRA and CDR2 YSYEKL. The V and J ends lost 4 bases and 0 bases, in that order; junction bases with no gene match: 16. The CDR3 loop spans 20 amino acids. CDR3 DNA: TGCGCCAGCAGCCTACATTGGGGCCCCGTACTAGCGGCGAACACCGGGGAGCTGTTTTTT. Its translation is CASSLHWGPVLAANTGELFF.

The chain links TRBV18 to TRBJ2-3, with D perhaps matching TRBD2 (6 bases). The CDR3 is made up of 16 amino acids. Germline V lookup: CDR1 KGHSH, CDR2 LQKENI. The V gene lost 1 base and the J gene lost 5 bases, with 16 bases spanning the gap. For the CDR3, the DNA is TGTGCCAGCTCACCACTGGATCGGGAGTTTGAAGATACGCAGTATTTT. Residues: CASSPLDREFEDTQYF.

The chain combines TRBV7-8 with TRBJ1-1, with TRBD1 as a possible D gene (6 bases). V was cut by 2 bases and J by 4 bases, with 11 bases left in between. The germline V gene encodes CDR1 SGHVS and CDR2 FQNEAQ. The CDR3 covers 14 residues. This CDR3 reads CASSLNGGRTEAFF. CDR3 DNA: TGTGCCAGCAGCTTAAACGGGGGGCGCACTGAAGCTTTCTTT.

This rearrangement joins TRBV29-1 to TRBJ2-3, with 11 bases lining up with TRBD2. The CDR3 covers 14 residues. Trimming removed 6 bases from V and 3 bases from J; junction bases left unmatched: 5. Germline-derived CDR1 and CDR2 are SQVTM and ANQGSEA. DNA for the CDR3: TGCAGCGTCGCCGGGACTAGCGGTACAGATACGCAGTATTTT. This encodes CSVAGTSGTDTQYF.

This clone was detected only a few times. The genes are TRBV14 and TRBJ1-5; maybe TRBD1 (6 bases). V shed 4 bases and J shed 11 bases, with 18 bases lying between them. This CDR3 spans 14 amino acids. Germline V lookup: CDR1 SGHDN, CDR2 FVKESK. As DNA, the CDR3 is TGTGCCAGCAGCCTCATAGACAGGCCTGAGGCCCAGCATTTT. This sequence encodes CASSLIDRPEAQHF.

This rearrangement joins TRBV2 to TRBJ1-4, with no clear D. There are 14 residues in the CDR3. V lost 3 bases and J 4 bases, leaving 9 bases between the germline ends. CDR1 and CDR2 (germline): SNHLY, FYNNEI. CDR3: CASSDGQFNEKLFF. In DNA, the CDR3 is TGTGCCAGCAGTGATGGGCAGTTTAATGAAAAACTGTTTTTT. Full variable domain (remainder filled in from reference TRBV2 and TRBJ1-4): EPEVTQTPSHQVTQMGQEVILRCVPISNHLYFYWYRQILGQKVEFLVSFYNNEISEKSEIFDDQFSVERPDGSNFTLKIRSTKLEDSAMYFCASSDGQFNEKLFFGSGTQLSVL.

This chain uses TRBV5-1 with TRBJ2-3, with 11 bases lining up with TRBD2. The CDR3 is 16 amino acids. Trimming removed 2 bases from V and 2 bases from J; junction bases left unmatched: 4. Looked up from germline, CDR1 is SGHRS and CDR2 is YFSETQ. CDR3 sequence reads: CASSLLAGEPTDTQYF. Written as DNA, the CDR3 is TGCGCCAGCAGCTTACTAGCGGGAGAGCCCACAGATACGCAGTATTTT. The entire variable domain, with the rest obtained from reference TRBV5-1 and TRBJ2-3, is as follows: KAGVTQTPRYLIKTRGQQVTLSCSPISGHRSVSWYQQTPGQGLQFLFEYFSETQRNKGNFPGRFSGRQFSNSRSEMNVSTLELGDSALYLCASSLLAGEPTDTQYFGPGTRLTVL.

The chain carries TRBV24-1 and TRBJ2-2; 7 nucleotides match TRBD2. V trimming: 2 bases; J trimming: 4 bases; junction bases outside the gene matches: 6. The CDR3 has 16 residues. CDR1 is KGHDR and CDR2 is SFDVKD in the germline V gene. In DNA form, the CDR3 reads TGTGCCACCAGTGATTATGGGGGAGGGGTCACCGGGGAGCTGTTTTTT. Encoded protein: CATSDYGGGVTGELFF.

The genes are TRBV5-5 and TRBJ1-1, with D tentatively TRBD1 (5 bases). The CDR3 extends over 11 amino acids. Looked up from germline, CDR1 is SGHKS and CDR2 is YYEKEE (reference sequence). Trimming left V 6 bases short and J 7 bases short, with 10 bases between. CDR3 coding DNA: TGTGCCAGCAAGGGGCTGGATGAAGCTTTCTTT. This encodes CASKGLDEAFF. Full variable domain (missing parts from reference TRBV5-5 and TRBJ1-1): DAGVTQSPTHLIKTRGQQVTLRCSPISGHKSVSWYQQVLGQGPQFIFQYYEKEERGRGNFPDRFSARQFPNYSSELNVNALLLGDSALYLCASKGLDEAFFGQGTRLTVV.

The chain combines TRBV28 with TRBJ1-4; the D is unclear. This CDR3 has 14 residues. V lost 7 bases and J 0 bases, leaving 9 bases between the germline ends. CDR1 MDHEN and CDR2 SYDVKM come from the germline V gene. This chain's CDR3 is CASNGGSTNEKLFF. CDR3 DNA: TGTGCCAGCAATGGAGGTTCAACTAATGAAAAACTGTTTTTT.

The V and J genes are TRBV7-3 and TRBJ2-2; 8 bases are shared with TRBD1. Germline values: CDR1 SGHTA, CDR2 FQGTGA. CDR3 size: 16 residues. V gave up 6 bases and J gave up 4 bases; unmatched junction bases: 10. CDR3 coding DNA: TGTGCCAGCAGTCAAACGGGACAGGAGTCCACCGGGGAGCTGTTTTTT. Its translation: CASSQTGQESTGELFF.